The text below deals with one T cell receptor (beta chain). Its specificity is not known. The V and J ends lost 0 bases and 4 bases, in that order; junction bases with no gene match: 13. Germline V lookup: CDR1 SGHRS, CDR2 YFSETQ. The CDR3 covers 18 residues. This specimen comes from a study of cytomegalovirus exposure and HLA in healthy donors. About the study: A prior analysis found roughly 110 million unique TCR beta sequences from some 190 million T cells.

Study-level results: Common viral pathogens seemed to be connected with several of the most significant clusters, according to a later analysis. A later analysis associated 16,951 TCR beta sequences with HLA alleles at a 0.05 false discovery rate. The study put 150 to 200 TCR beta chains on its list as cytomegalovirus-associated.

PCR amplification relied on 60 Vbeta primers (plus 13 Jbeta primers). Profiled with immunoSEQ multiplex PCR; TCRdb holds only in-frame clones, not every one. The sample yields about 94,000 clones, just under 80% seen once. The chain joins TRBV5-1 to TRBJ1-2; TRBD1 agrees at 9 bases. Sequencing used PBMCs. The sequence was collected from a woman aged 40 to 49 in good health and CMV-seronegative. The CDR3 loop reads CASSLELDRDRARYGYTF. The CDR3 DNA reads TGCGCCAGCAGCTTGGAGCTCGACCGGGACAGGGCTCGCTATGGCTACACCTTC.